This TCR beta chain is from a study of cytomegalovirus exposure and HLA in healthy donors. At the level of the study: The 95 to 150 validation repertoires and the roughly 690 first-cohort repertoires shared a platform, a later analysis reported. Findings and caveats of the study: Cytomegalovirus status was reportedly diagnosed by the classifier with high sensitivity and specificity. According to a subsequent analysis, TCR clusters from the first cohort were inclined to appear together in the 120 validation repertoires. The listing of roughly 160 TCR beta chains classed them as cytomegalovirus-associated.

Concerning this clone itself: Its antigen is undetermined.

Clones were read by immunoSEQ multiplex PCR, and TCRdb kept only the in-frame ones, dropping some. Of some 98,000 clones listed, around 88% are singletons. J was trimmed by 7 bases and V by 4 bases; bases with no gene match: 10. The CDR3 has 14 residues. The germline V gene encodes CDR1 SGHNT and CDR2 YYREEE (reference sequence). J is TRBJ1-1 and V is TRBV5-4, with 7 bases matching TRBD1. The sequencing sample was made of PBMCs. The source of this sequence is a woman in her 30s in good health and CMV-seronegative. CDR3 DNA sequence: TGTGCCAGCAGCACCCCCACAGGGGATGGTGAAGCTTTCTTT. Protein sequence: CASSTPTGDGEAFF.